This is a list of T cell receptor beta chains from one sample in a study of response to subunit inactivated influenza vaccine. TCRdb recomputed calls from the RT-PCR reads with MiXCR, one row per CDR3 protein. The profile shows 650,000 to 700,000 distinct CDR3 sequences, less than 20% of them singletons. Source: PBMCs from blood, taken 11 to 12 days after vaccination. These receptors were taken from a man between 45 and 60 years old who received an inactivated influenza vaccine. CDR3s include the opening cysteine and the closing phenylalanine or tryptophan.

TRBV5-4,TRBJ2-3,18,CASSLGLAGGPGADTQYF
TRBV5-1,TRBJ2-1,18,CASSALPGGSIANNEQFF
TRBV20-1,TRBJ2-2,15,CSASRDRRWSGELFF
TRBV10-3,TRBJ1-2,13,CAISEGQVYGYTF
TRBV20-1,TRBJ2-2,13,CSAPYPNTGELFF
TRBV29-1,TRBJ2-3,14,CSATQGARTDTQYF
TRBV28,TRBJ2-7,14,CASSSGQGAREQYF
TRBV5-1,TRBJ2-7,15,CASSTDRGISYEQYF
TRBV3-1,TRBJ1-1,15,CASSPRTGMDTEAFF
TRBV10-3,TRBJ2-7,13,CAISFDKSYEQYF
TRBV3-1,TRBJ2-1,17,CASSQGEREGLYNEQFF
TRBV20-1,TRBJ2-7,14,CSANIPGLAGGGYF
TRBV11-2,TRBJ2-7,14,CASSPDVRLYEQYF
TRBV10-3,TRBJ2-5,16,CAISRFNRGGGETQYF
TRBV7-2,TRBJ2-3,15,CASSGLADYTDTQYF
TRBV6-5,TRBJ1-1,15,CASSYSGLRNTEAFF
TRBV20-1,TRBJ2-7,14,CSARVGGGTYEQYF
TRBV28,TRBJ1-2,15,CASNLGQTITYGYTF
TRBV6-1,TRBJ1-6,15,CASQDTGTGNSPLHF
TRBV4-2,TRBJ2-1,19,CASSQDRTFVAGEDNEQFF
TRBV6-6,TRBJ2-7,12,CASSYPGYEQYF
TRBV15,TRBJ2-3,16,CATSISGGLLTDTQYF
TRBV4-3,TRBJ2-7,15,CASSQEEASSYEQYF
TRBV5-1,TRBJ2-1,15,CASREGVSSYNEQFF
TRBV28,TRBJ1-2,14,CASSLSRGNYGYTF
TRBV2,TRBJ2-2,14,CASSEQYITGELFF
TRBV7-2,TRBJ2-3,16,CASSLAHTVSTDTQYF
TRBV27,TRBJ1-1,14,CASRTTGGGTEAFF
TRBV25-1,TRBJ2-3,15,CASSRRAGGADTQYF
TRBV10-3,TRBJ2-7,14,CAISVKQPHNEQYF
TRBV5-1,TRBJ2-7,12,CASRGNPYEQYF
TRBV7-9,TRBJ1-2,14,CASSLGQNNYGYTF
TRBV24-1,TRBJ2-1,14,CATSDSRAGNEQFF
TRBV12-3/TRBV12-4,TRBJ1-5,15,CASSFGIGRNQPQHF
TRBV28,TRBJ2-7,14,CASSLYSLSPEQYF
TRBV12-3/TRBV12-4,TRBJ2-7,12,CASRSLIGEQYF
TRBV10-3,TRBJ2-5,14,CAISRDRVQETQYF